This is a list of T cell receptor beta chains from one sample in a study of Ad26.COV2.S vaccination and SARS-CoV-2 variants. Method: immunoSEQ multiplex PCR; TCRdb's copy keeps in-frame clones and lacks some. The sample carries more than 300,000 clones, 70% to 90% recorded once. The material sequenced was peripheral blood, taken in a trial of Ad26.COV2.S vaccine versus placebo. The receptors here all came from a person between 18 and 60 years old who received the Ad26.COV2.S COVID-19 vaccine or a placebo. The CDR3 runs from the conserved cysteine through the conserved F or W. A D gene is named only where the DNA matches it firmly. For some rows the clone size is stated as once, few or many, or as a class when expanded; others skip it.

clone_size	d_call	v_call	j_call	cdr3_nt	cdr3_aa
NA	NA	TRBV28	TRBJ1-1	TGTGCCAGCAGTTTACGTTTTGGCAGGGTTTCCACTGAAGCTTTCTTT	CASSLRFGRVSTEAFF
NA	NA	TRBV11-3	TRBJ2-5	TGTGCCAGCAGGAGAGGGGGGGCCAGGGGAGAGACCCAGTACTTC	CASRRGGARGETQYF
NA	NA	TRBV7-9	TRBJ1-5	TGTGCCAGCAGCTCCCAGGGAAGCAATCAGCCCCAGCATTTT	CASSSQGSNQPQHF
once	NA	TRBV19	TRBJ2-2	TGTGCCAGTAGTATGTGGGGGGGCTCGAACACCGGGGAGCTGTTTTTT	CASSMWGGSNTGELFF
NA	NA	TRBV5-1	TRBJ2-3	TGCGCCAGCAGCTTTATGGCAGGGACAGATACGCAGTATTTT	CASSFMAGTDTQYF
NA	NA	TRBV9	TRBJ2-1	TGTGCCAGCAGCGTGGGTGGATACTCCTACAATGAGCAGTTCTTC	CASSVGGYSYNEQFF
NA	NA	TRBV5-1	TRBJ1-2	TGCGCCAGTACGATAGATCACTATGGCTACACCTTC	CASTIDHYGYTF
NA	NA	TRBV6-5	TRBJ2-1	TGTGCCACCAGAGGAAGGTTCTCCTACAATGAGCAGTTCTTC	CATRGRFSYNEQFF
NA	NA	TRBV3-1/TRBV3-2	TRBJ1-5	TGTGCCAGCAGCCAAGGAACATTCGGGGGCAGTCAGCCCCAGCATTTT	CASSQGTFGGSQPQHF
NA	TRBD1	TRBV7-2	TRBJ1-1	TGTGCCAGCAGCCACCGACAGGGGCACACTGAAGCTTTCTTT	CASSHRQGHTEAFF
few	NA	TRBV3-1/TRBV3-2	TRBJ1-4	TGTGCCAGCAGCCAAGGTTGGGGAGGTGAAAAACTGTTTTTT	CASSQGWGGEKLFF
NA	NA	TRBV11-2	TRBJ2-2	TGTGCCAGCAGCTGGGAAAACACCGGGGAGCTGTTTTTT	CASSWENTGELFF
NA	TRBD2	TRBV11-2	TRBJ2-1	TGTGCCAGCAGCTACTCTAGCGGGGACTACAATGAGCAGTTCTTC	CASSYSSGDYNEQFF
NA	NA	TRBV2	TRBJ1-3	TGTGCCAGCACGCGGGGTTCGGGACCCAGGACCATATATTTT	CASTRGSGPRTIYF
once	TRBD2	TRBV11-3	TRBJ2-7	TGTGCCAGCAGTTCCCTAGGGACTAGCGGTTACGAGCAGTACTTC	CASSSLGTSGYEQYF
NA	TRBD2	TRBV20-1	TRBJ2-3	TGCAGTGCTAGTGTGGCCGGGGGGGGCACAGATACGCAGTATTTT	CSASVAGGGTDTQYF
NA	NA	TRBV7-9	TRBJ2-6	TGTGCCAGCAGCGACGATTTTCAGGCTGGGGCCAACGTCCTGACTTTC	CASSDDFQAGANVLTF
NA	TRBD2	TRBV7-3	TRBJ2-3	TGTGCCAGCAGCCCAGCTAGCGGGGGGACTTCAGATACGCAGTATTTT	CASSPASGGTSDTQYF
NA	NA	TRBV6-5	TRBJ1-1	TGTGCCAGCAGTTACTTGGGGAACACTGAAGCTTTCTTT	CASSYLGNTEAFF
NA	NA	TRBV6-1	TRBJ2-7	TGTGCCAGCAGTGAACTGGACATTTCCTACGAGCAGTACTTC	CASSELDISYEQYF
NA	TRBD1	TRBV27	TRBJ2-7	TGTGCCAGCAGCCACCCGGACAGGGGCGAGCAGTACTTC	CASSHPDRGEQYF
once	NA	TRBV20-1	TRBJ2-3	TGCAGTGCTAGTGGGGGGGCCACCACAGATACGCAGTATTTT	CSASGGATTDTQYF
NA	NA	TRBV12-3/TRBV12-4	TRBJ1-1	TGTGCCAGCAGTTCCCCAGGGGCCCCTGAAGCTTTCTTT	CASSSPGAPEAFF
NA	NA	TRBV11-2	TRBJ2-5	TGTGCCAGCAGCTCGGTTTTCCGGGTCCTATTTCGGGAGACCCAGTACTTC	CASSSVFRVLFRETQYF
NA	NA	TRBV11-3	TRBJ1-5	TGTGCCAGCAGCTCCAACCAAAATCAGCCCCAGCATTTT	CASSSNQNQPQHF